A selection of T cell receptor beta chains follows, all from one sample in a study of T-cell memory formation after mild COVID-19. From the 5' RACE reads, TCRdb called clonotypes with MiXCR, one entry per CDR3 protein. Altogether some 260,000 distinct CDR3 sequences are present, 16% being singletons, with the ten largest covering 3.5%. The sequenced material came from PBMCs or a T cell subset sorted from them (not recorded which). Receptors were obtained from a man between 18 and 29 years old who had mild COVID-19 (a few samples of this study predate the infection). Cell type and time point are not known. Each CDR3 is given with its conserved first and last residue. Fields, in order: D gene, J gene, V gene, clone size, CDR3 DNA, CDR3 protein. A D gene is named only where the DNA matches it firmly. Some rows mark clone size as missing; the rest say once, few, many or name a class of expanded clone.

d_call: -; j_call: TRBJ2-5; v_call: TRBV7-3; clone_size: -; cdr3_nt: TGTGCCAGCAGCTTTATACAGGGAGGGACCCAGTACTTC; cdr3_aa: CASSFIQGGTQYF
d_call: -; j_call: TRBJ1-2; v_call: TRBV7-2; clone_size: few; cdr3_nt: TGTGCCAGCAGCCAATGGGCCTCCTATGGCTACACCTTC; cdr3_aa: CASSQWASYGYTF
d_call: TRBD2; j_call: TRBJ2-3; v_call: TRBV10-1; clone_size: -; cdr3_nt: TGCGCCAGCAGTGGGGAGGCTAGCGGGGGAGGAGATACGCAGTATTTT; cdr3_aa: CASSGEASGGGDTQYF
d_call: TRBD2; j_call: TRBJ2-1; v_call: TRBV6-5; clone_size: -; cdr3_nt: TGTGCCAGCAGTTACGGACTAGCGGGGGTTTGGTTCTTC; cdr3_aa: CASSYGLAGVWFF
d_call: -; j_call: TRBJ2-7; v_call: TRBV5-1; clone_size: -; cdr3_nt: TGCGCCAGCAGGGTGGCAGGGAAAGACTACGAGCAGTACTTC; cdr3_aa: CASRVAGKDYEQYF
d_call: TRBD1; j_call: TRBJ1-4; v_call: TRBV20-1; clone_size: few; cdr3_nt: TGCAGTGCTGCGGGGACAGGGGCTAATGAAAAACTGTTTTTT; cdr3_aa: CSAAGTGANEKLFF
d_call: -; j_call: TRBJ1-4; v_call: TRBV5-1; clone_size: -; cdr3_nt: TGCGCCAGCAGGGACCGGGGTAATGAAAAACTGTTTTTT; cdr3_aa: CASRDRGNEKLFF
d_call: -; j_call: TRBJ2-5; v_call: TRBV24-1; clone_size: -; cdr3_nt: TGTGCCACCAGTGGTATAGGGCAAGAGACCCAGTACTTC; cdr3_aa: CATSGIGQETQYF
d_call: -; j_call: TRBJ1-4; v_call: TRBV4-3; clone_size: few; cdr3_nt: TGCGCCAGCAGCCCAGCGGGACCTATGAGAACTAATGAAAAACTGTTTTTT; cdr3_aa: CASSPAGPMRTNEKLFF
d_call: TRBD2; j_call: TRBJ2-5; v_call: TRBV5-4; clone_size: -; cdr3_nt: TGTGCCAGCAGCACACGGACTAGCGGGGTCCAAGAGACCCAGTACTTC; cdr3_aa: CASSTRTSGVQETQYF
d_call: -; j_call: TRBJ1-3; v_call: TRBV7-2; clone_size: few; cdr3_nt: TGTGCCAGCAGCTTAGTTTCAGGGCCAGGAAACACCATATATTTT; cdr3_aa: CASSLVSGPGNTIYF
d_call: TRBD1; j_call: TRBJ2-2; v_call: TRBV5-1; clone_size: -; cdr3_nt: TGCGCCAGCTTGGACAGGCAAAGCGCGAACACCGGGGAGCTGTTTTTT; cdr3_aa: CASLDRQSANTGELFF
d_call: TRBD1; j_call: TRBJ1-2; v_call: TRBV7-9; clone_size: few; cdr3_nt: TGTGCCAGCAGCTTCGACGGGACAGGGTGGGATGGCTACACCTTC; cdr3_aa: CASSFDGTGWDGYTF
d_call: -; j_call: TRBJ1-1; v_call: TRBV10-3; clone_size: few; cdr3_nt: TGTGCCATCAGTGACCGGGGGGGCGCGGTAACTGAAGCTTTCTTT; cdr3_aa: CAISDRGGAVTEAFF
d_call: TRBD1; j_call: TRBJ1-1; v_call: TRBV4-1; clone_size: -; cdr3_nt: TGCGCCAGCAGCCAGCTCCGGGACAGGGGGTCTGAAGCTTTCTTT; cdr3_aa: CASSQLRDRGSEAFF
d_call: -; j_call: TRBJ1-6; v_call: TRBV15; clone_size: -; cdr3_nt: TGTGCCACCAGCAGAGATTGGGGGAAAAAGAATAATTCACCCCTCCACTTT; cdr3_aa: CATSRDWGKKNNSPLHF
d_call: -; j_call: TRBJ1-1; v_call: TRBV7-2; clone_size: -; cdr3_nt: TGTGCCAGCAGCTTAGATTCGGATCAAGCTTTCTTT; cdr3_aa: CASSLDSDQAFF
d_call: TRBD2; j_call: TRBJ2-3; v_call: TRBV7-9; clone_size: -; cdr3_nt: TGTGCCAGCAGCCGAGGGACTAGCGGGGGGCTCGGCACAGATACGCAGTATTTT; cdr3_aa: CASSRGTSGGLGTDTQYF
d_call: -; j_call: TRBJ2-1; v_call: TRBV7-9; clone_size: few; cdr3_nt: TGTGCCAGCACCAACGCGACTAGGAGCCGAGAGCAGTTCTTC; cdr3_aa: CASTNATRSREQFF
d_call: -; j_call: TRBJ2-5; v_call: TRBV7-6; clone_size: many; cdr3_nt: TGTGCCAGCAGCTTAAACATACAGGCCGGAGGGGAGACCCAGTACTTC; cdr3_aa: CASSLNIQAGGETQYF
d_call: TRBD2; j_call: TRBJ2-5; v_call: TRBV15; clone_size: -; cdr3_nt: TGTGCCACCGGGAGGGCCGAGACCCAGTACTTC; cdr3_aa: CATGRAETQYF
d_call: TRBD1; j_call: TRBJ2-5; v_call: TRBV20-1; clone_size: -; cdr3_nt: TGCAGTGCCGCTGGACAGGGAGCGAAGGAGACCCAGTACTTC; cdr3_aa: CSAAGQGAKETQYF
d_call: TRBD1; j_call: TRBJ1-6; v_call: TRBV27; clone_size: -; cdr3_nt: TGTGCCAGCAGTCTGCCGGCTGGACAGGGTTTGTCACCCCTCCACTTT; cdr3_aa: CASSLPAGQGLSPLHF
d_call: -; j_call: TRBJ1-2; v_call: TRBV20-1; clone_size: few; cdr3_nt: TGCAGTGGCGGGTCTCCCGGAACCTATGGCTACACCTTC; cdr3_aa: CSGGSPGTYGYTF
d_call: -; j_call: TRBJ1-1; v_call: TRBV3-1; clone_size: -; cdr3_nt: TGTGCCAGCAGCCAGAACGGAGTAAACACTGAAGCTTTCTTT; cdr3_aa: CASSQNGVNTEAFF